This T cell receptor (beta chain) was found in a study of blood T cell repertoires in COVID-19. Study information: There were acute and convalescent COVID-19 samples, and they came from the United States, Italy and Spain. Nucleic acid was either cDNA or gDNA, and it came from T cells, B-cell-depleted T cells, or PBMCs.

Donors were grouped by their self-reported clinical history. CDR1 MNHEY and CDR2 SMNVEV come from the germline V gene (reference sequence). This CDR3 comprises 11 residues. Trimming left V 6 bases short and J 7 bases short, with 10 bases between. How the authors handled the data: The assay estimated nucleated cells by amplifying reference gene primers. The data were produced by immunoSEQ multiplex PCR, yet TCRdb's version contains in-frame clones alone and is incomplete. That table supplies the V and J calls and clone size; D and trimming were determined from the DNA. The sample has approximately 300,000 clones; 85% are singletons.

The source of this sequence is a woman aged 25 to 39 who had been exposed to COVID-19. Sequencing was done on a sample of PBMCs or T cells enriched from blood (not recorded which). The chain has TRBV27 and TRBJ2-7; perhaps TRBD1 as D (6 bases). CDR3: CASRTGGEQYF. For the CDR3, the DNA is TGTGCCAGCAGGACAGGTGGTGAGCAGTACTTC.